This T cell receptor beta chain was recorded in a study of T cells expressing NK-cell markers. Study at large: Seven of the eight sequenced donors were HCMV-seropositive; one was seronegative.

TCR beta cDNA was generated via 5'RACE template switching incorporating UMIs. After re-calling the 5' RACE reads, TCRdb lists one entry per CDR3 protein, DNA absent. This sample contains a few hundred thousand distinct CDR3 sequences. Germline-derived CDR1 and CDR2 are DFQATT and SNEGSKA (reference sequence). The CDR3 is 15 amino acids. This sequence originates from a young man in good health. The chain links TRBV20-1 to TRBJ2-4; the TCRdb D gene call, TRBD1, has no DNA to confirm it. The sample comprised blood T cells: a sorted CD56 or NKG2C T cell subset, CD4+ or CD8+ T cells, or bulk PBMC T cells (not recorded which). The CDR3 sequence is CSADVWGGRENIQYF.